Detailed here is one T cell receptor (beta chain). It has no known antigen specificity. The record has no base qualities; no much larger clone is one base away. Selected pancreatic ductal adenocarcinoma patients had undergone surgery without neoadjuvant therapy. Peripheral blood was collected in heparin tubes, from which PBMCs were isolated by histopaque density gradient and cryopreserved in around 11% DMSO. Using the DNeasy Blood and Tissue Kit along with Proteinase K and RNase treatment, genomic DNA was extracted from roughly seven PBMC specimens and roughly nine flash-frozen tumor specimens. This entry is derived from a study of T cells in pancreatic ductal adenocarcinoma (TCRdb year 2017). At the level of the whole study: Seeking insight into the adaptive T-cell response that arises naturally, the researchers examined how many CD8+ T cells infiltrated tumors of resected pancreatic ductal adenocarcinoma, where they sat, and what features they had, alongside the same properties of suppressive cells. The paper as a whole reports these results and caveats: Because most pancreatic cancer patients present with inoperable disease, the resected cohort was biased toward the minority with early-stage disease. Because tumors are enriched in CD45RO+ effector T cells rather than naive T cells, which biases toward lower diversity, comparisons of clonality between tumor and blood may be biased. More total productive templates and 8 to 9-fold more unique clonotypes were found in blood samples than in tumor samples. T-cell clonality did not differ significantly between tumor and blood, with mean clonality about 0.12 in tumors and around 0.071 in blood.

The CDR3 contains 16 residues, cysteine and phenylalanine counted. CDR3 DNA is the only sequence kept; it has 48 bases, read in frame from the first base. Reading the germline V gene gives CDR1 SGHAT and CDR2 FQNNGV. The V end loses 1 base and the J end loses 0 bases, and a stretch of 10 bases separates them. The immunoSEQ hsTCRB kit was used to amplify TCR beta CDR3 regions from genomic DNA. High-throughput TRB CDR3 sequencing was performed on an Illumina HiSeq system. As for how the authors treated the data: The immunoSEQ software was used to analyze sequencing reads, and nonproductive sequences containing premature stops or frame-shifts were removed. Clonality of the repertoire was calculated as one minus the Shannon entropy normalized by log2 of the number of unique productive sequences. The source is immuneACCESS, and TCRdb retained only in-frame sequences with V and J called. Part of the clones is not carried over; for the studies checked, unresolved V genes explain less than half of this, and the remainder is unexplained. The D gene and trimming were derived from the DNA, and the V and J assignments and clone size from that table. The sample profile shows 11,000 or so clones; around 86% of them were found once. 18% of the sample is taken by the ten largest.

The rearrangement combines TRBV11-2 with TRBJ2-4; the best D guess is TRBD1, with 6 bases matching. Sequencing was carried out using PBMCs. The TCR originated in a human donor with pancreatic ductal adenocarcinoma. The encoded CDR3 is CASSLGQVLAKNIQYF. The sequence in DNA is TGTGCCAGCAGCTTAGGACAGGTCTTAGCCAAAAACATTCAGTACTTC.